This T cell receptor (beta chain) was identified in a study of T-cell reconstitution after alpha-beta-depleted transplantation in children. Notes on the study in general: Among T cells one year after transplant, newly produced cells accounted for most counts and diversity.

The CDR3 sequence is 15 residues long. Trimming removed 9 bases at V and 4 bases at J, with 17 bases between. The germline V gene has CDR1 KGHDR and CDR2 SFDVKD. A TCRbeta library incorporating unique molecular identifiers was prepared. TCRdb independently ran MiXCR on the PCR reads; one entry per CDR3 protein. The profile shows over 200,000 distinct CDR3 sequences, under 13% of them singletons. This clonotype appeared many times. Its antigen is still unknown. The TCR originated in a child under two years old with acute myeloid leukemia, due to receive a stem cell transplant. The specimen comprised PBMCs, sampled before TCRalphabeta/CD19-depleted stem cell transplant. The rearrangement joins TRBV24-1 to TRBJ1-4; D is unresolved. This CDR3 is CATQGGRGNNEKLFF. The CDR3 nucleotides read TGTGCCACCCAAGGAGGGCGAGGAAATAATGAAAAACTGTTTTTT.